The rows below give T cell receptor beta chains drawn from one sample of a study of shared clonotypes between healthy human individuals. Method: immunoSEQ multiplex PCR; TCRdb's copy keeps in-frame clones and lacks some. The repertoire includes around 700,000 clones, around 72% of them detected once, and around 1.8% sits in the top ten. The sequenced sample was memory CD4+ T cells sorted from blood. These TCRs come from a woman in her 30s in good health. Each CDR3 is given with its conserved first and last residue. The D gene is left open where the match is weak. Size is omitted from some rows. Given values are once, few, many or a class for expanded clones.

J: TRBJ1-5
V: TRBV6-5
size: many
D: .
DNA: TGTGCCAGCAGTGTCGCGGACGCGAATCAGCCCCAGCATTTT
CDR3: CASSVADANQPQHF

J: TRBJ1-3
V: TRBV15
size: .
D: .
DNA: TGTGCCACCAGTTGGGATTTCGGCACCATATATTTT
CDR3: CATSWDFGTIYF

J: TRBJ2-5
V: TRBV27
size: .
D: .
DNA: TGTGCCAGCAAGAGGGGATCGGGAGAGACCCAGTACTTC
CDR3: CASKRGSGETQYF

J: TRBJ2-3
V: TRBV11-2
size: .
D: .
DNA: TGTGCCAGCAGCGGCGGTGGGGGAGATACGCAGTATTTT
CDR3: CASSGGGGDTQYF

J: TRBJ2-2
V: TRBV2
size: few
D: TRBD2
DNA: TGTGCCAGCACCCCCCTGGCTAGCGGGACCGGGGAGCTGTTTTTT
CDR3: CASTPLASGTGELFF

J: TRBJ2-7
V: TRBV18
size: few
D: .
DNA: TGTGCCAGCTCACGGGACGGTGGAAGCTACGAGCAGTACTTC
CDR3: CASSRDGGSYEQYF

J: TRBJ1-2
V: TRBV18
size: .
D: TRBD1
DNA: TGTGCCAGCTCACCCTCGACAGGGTTGAATGGCTACACCTTC
CDR3: CASSPSTGLNGYTF

J: TRBJ1-5
V: TRBV28
size: .
D: .
DNA: TGTGCCAGCAGTTTTCTACAGGGTGACAATCAGCCCCAGCATTTT
CDR3: CASSFLQGDNQPQHF

J: TRBJ2-2
V: TRBV18
size: .
D: TRBD1
DNA: TGTGCCAGCTCACCCCTCGACAGGGACACCGGGGAGCTGTTTTTT
CDR3: CASSPLDRDTGELFF

J: TRBJ2-7
V: TRBV6-1
size: .
D: TRBD2
DNA: TGTGCCAGCAGTGATCTAGCGGGCGTCTACGAGCAGTACTTC
CDR3: CASSDLAGVYEQYF

J: TRBJ1-1
V: TRBV10-3
size: .
D: .
DNA: TGTGCCACACGGACATCCCCGAACACTGAAGCTTTCTTT
CDR3: CATRTSPNTEAFF

J: TRBJ1-2
V: TRBV6-1
size: .
D: .
DNA: TGTGCCAGCCTCTTGACCCCTAACTATGGCTACACCTTC
CDR3: CASLLTPNYGYTF

J: TRBJ2-5
V: TRBV21-1
size: .
D: .
DNA: TGTGCCAGCAGCAAAGCTAGTAACCAAGAGACCCAGTACTTC
CDR3: CASSKASNQETQYF

J: TRBJ2-3
V: TRBV10-3
size: .
D: .
DNA: TGTGCCATCAGTGAGTCGTGGAGCGCCTCAGATACGCAGTATTTT
CDR3: CAISESWSASDTQYF

J: TRBJ2-2
V: TRBV18
size: .
D: TRBD2
DNA: TGTGCCAGCTCAAGGACTAGCGGTACCGGGGAGCTGTTTTTT
CDR3: CASSRTSGTGELFF

J: TRBJ2-5
V: TRBV19
size: once
D: .
DNA: TGTGCCAGTTCGGGTCTTTGGGAGACCCAGTACTTC
CDR3: CASSGLWETQYF

J: TRBJ2-7
V: TRBV5-4
size: few
D: .
DNA: TGTGCCAGCAGCAAAAATACAGGGTACGGCGAGCAGTACTTC
CDR3: CASSKNTGYGEQYF

J: TRBJ2-7
V: TRBV5-6
size: once
D: TRBD1
DNA: TGTGCCAGCAGCTTGTGGGACAGTACCTACGAGCAGTACTTC
CDR3: CASSLWDSTYEQYF

J: TRBJ1-3
V: TRBV5-1
size: .
D: .
DNA: TGCGCCAGCAGCTTGGCCGAGCTCCTGACTGGAAACACCATATATTTT
CDR3: CASSLAELLTGNTIYF

J: TRBJ2-3
V: TRBV2
size: .
D: .
DNA: TGTGCCAGCATTACAGCGCAAGGGACTCCTACAGATACGCAGTATTTT
CDR3: CASITAQGTPTDTQYF

J: TRBJ2-2
V: TRBV28
size: few
D: TRBD1
DNA: TGTGCCAGCAGTCCGATCTCCGGGACAGGGTTCACCGGGGAGCTGTTTTTT
CDR3: CASSPISGTGFTGELFF

J: TRBJ2-1
V: TRBV9
size: .
D: TRBD2
DNA: TGTGCCAGCAGCTCTCGAGGGACTAGCGGAACCTACAATGAGCAGTTCTTC
CDR3: CASSSRGTSGTYNEQFF

J: TRBJ2-5
V: TRBV4-1
size: .
D: .
DNA: TGCGCCAGCAGCCAAGATTGGAACAGAGAAGAGACCCAGTACTTC
CDR3: CASSQDWNREETQYF

J: TRBJ2-3
V: TRBV5-1
size: .
D: TRBD1
DNA: TGCGCCAGCAGCTGGGGGGACAGGAGCACAGATACGCAGTATTTT
CDR3: CASSWGDRSTDTQYF

J: TRBJ1-5
V: TRBV27
size: many
D: .
DNA: TGTGCCAGCGGAAAAGGGGGGGTGTGGCAGCCCCAGCATTTT
CDR3: CASGKGGVWQPQHF

J: TRBJ2-5
V: TRBV7-3
size: .
D: TRBD1
DNA: TGTGCCAGCAGCTCAATACCGGGACAGGGGGAGACCCAGTACTTC
CDR3: CASSSIPGQGETQYF

J: TRBJ2-1
V: TRBV5-1
size: .
D: TRBD2
DNA: TGCGCCAGCAGCTTGAGTCTAGCGGGATACAATGAGCAGTTCTTC
CDR3: CASSLSLAGYNEQFF

J: TRBJ2-7
V: TRBV18
size: .
D: .
DNA: TGTGCCAGCTCACCACCTTCGGGGAGGACTCGGGAGCAGTACTTC
CDR3: CASSPPSGRTREQYF

J: TRBJ2-1
V: TRBV19
size: .
D: .
DNA: TGTGCCAGTGCTGGGGTCCAGAGCTCCTACAATGAGCAGTTCTTC
CDR3: CASAGVQSSYNEQFF

J: TRBJ1-1
V: TRBV6-5
size: .
D: .
DNA: TGTGCCAGCAGTTACTCGCGGGGAGGGAACACTGAAGCTTTCTTT
CDR3: CASSYSRGGNTEAFF

J: TRBJ2-2
V: TRBV7-9
size: .
D: .
DNA: TGTGCCAGCACCAGGGGGACTTTCGGGAGGGAGACCGGGGAGCTGTTTTTT
CDR3: CASTRGTFGRETGELFF

J: TRBJ1-2
V: TRBV30
size: .
D: .
DNA: TGTGCCTGGACATCTGGGCACTATGGCTACACCTTC
CDR3: CAWTSGHYGYTF

J: TRBJ2-6
V: TRBV18
size: few
D: .
DNA: TGTGCCAGCTCACCCCAGGGACCGCCCTCTGGGGCCAACGTCCTGACTTTC
CDR3: CASSPQGPPSGANVLTF

J: TRBJ1-1
V: TRBV5-1
size: few
D: .
DNA: TGCGCCAGCAGCTCTGACGGGCTGGGCACTGAAGCTTTCTTT
CDR3: CASSSDGLGTEAFF

J: TRBJ2-5
V: TRBV6-1
size: .
D: .
DNA: TGTGCCAGCAGTGAAAACAGAGGAGGAGAGACCCAGTACTTC
CDR3: CASSENRGGETQYF

J: TRBJ1-2
V: TRBV7-2
size: .
D: .
DNA: TGTGCCAGCAGCCGGGGAGGGACTTTAAGCGGCTACACCTTC
CDR3: CASSRGGTLSGYTF